The 10 T cell receptor beta chains in this list originate from one sample, sequenced in a study of OX40 agonist ivuxolimab in advanced cancers. The repertoire was sequenced with immunoSEQ multiplex PCR; TCRdb's copy has only in-frame clones and lacks some. The table has some 58,000 clones, around 81% seen once. The sample was CD4+ or CD8+ T cells sorted from blood, taken in a trial of the OX40 agonist ivuxolimab. The receptor set was obtained from an adult with an advanced solid tumor such as melanoma, head and neck, liver or kidney cancer.

Turning to this clone: One end of the junction does not line up with germline, which may come from a read error. CDR3 nucleotides: TGTGCCAGCAGCTTATCAGATGTGGTTGAACACTTC. Protein sequence: CASSLSDVVEHF. The chain recombines TRBV7-8 with TRBJ2-7, with D unclear. The CDR3 is 12 residues long. Germline CDR1 and CDR2: SGHVS and FQNEAQ.

The chain has TRBV7-2 and TRBJ1-1; 8 bases are a match to TRBD1. The CDR3 is 16 amino acids. Germline CDR1 SGHTA, CDR2 FQGNSA. J lost 1 base, V lost 2 bases, and 6 bases had no gene match. The CDR3 sequence is CASSLTSGQGNTEAFF. Here the CDR3 DNA reads TGTGCCAGCAGCTTAACGTCCGGACAGGGGAACACTGAAGCTTTCTTT.

The chain uses TRBV5-1 and TRBJ2-3, with D uncertain. This CDR3 is 16 amino acids long. CDR1 and CDR2 from the germline V gene are SGHRS and YFSETQ. Trimming shortened V by 0 bases and J by 0 bases, and 11 bases separated the two germline ends. CDR3: CASSLAGLDSTDTQYF. In DNA, the CDR3 is TGCGCCAGCAGCTTGGCCGGGTTGGACAGCACAGATACGCAGTATTTT.

The chain couples TRBV4-3 to TRBJ1-2; possibly TRBD1 for D (6 bases). The CDR3 length is 16 residues. Germline values: CDR1 LGHNA, CDR2 YSLEER. Trimming took off 1 base at V and 0 bases at J, with 12 bases between the two ends. The CDR3 loop is CASSQGEGEANYGYTF. In nucleotides, the CDR3 is TGCGCCAGCAGCCAAGGGGAGGGGGAAGCTAACTATGGCTACACCTTC.

The chain uses TRBV5-1 and TRBJ2-1; 9 positions match TRBD1. Germline V gives CDR1 SGHRS, CDR2 YFSETQ. This CDR3 is 14 amino acids long. With V trimmed by 0 bases and J by 7 bases, 2 bases remained unmatched. The CDR3 DNA reads as TGCGCCAGCAGCTTGGACAGGGGGCTTAATGAGCAGTTCTTC. Amino acid sequence: CASSLDRGLNEQFF.

The chain employs TRBV7-9 and TRBJ2-5; D is unresolved. CDR1 SEHNR and CDR2 FQNEAQ come from the germline V gene (reference sequence). The CDR3 spans 12 residues. Between the trimmed V and J ends, which lost 0 bases and 7 bases, there was a span of 6 bases. The chain's CDR3 is CASSLAEGTQYF. CDR3 in DNA: TGTGCCAGCAGCTTAGCGGAAGGGACCCAGTACTTC.

V is TRBV4-1 and J is TRBJ2-7; possibly TRBD1 or TRBD2 for D (5 bases each). Germline V CDR1 and CDR2: MGHRA, YSYEKL. V gave up 4 bases and J gave up 7 bases, with 14 bases separating them. The CDR3 has 13 amino acids. CDR3: CASSLPPREEQYF. Written as DNA, the CDR3 is TGCGCCAGCAGCCTTCCTCCCAGGGAGGAGCAGTACTTC.

The chain links TRBV28 to TRBJ2-5; D may match TRBD1 or TRBD2 (5 bases each). The V and J ends lost 6 bases and 3 bases respectively, with 20 bases between them. This CDR3 contains 16 residues. Germline CDR1 is MDHEN and CDR2 is SYDVKM. The chain's CDR3 is CASSSGTQGGEETQYF. In DNA, the CDR3 is TGTGCCAGCAGCTCCGGGACCCAGGGTGGGGAAGAGACCCAGTACTTC.

The table lists this clone with a count of one. The V and J genes are TRBV18 and TRBJ2-7; D is undetermined. The CDR3 sequence is 12 residues long. The V gene's germline CDR1 is KGHSH and CDR2 LQKENI. V lost 3 bases and J 4 bases, leaving 7 bases between the germline ends. DNA for the CDR3: TGTGCCAGCTCACCGGATACGTACGAGCAGTACTTC. The encoded protein is CASSPDTYEQYF.

This clone was found once. This chain joins TRBV27 and TRBJ2-2; D uncertain. Germline CDR1 MNHEY, CDR2 SMNVEV (reference sequence). CDR3 size: 12 residues. The ends were cut back, 3 bases at V and 4 bases at J, with 3 bases in the middle. The CDR3 loop reads CASSFLTGELFF. CDR3 bases: TGTGCCAGCAGTTTCCTCACCGGGGAGCTGTTTTTT.